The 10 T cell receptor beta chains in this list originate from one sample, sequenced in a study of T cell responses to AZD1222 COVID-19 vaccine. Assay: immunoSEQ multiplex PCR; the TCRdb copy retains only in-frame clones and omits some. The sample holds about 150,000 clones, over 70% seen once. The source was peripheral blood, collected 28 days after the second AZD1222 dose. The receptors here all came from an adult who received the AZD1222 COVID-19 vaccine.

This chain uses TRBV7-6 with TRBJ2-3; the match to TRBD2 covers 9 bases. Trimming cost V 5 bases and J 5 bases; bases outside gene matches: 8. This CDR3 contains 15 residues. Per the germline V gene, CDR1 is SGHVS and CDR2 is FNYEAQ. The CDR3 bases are TGTGCCAGCAGCCGCGTGCTAGCGGGAATAGATACGCAGTATTTT. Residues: CASSRVLAGIDTQYF.

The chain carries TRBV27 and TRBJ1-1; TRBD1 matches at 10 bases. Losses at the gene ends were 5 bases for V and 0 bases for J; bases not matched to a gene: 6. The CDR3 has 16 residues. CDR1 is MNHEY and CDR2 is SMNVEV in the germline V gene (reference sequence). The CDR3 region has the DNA TGTGCCAGCAGTATAACCGGGACAGGGGTGAACACTGAAGCTTTCTTT. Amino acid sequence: CASSITGTGVNTEAFF.

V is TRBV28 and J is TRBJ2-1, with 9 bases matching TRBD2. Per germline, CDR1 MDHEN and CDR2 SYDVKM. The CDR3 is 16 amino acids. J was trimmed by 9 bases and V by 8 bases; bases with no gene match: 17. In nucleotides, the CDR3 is TGTGCCAGCCCACCCTCAGGCGGGAGGGGGCGGGGTGAGCAGTTCTTC. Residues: CASPPSGGRGRGEQFF.

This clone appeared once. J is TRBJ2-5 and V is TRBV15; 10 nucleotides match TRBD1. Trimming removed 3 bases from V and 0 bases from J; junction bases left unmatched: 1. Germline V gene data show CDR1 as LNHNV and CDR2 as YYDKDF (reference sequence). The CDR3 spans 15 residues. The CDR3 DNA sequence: TGTGCCACCAGCAGGGGACAGGGGAACCAAGAGACCCAGTACTTC. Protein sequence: CATSRGQGNQETQYF. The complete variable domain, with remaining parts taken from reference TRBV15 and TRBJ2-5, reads DAMVIQNPRYQVTQFGKPVTLSCSQTLNHNVMYWYQQKSSQAPKLLFHYYDKDFNNEADTPDNFQSRRPNTSFCFLDIRSPGLGDTAMYLCATSRGQGNQETQYFGPGTRLLVL.

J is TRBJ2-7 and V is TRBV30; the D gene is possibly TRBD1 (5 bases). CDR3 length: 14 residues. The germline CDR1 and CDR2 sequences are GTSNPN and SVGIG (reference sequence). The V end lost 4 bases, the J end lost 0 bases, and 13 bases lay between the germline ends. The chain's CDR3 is CAWTRQLSSYEQYF. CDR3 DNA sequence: TGTGCCTGGACCCGACAGTTGAGCTCCTACGAGCAGTACTTC. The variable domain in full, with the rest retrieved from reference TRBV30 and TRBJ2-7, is SQTIHQWPATLVQPVGSPLSLECTVEGTSNPNLYWYRQAAGRGLQLLFYSVGIGQISSEVPQNLSASRPQDRQFILSSKKLLLSDSGFYLCAWTRQLSSYEQYFGPGTRLTVT.

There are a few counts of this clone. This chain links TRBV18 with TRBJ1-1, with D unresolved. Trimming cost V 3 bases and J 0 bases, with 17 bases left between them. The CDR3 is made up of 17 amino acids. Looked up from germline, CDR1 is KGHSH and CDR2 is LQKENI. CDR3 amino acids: CASSPSWESSMNTEAFF. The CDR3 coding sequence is TGTGCCAGCTCACCGAGTTGGGAGAGTTCGATGAACACTGAAGCTTTCTTT.

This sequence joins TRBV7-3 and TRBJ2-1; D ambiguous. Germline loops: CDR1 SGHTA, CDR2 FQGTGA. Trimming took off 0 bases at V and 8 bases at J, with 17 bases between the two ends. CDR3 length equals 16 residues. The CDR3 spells CASSLTTSQHYDEQFF. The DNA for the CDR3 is TGTGCCAGCAGCTTAACGACCAGTCAGCATTACGATGAGCAGTTCTTC.

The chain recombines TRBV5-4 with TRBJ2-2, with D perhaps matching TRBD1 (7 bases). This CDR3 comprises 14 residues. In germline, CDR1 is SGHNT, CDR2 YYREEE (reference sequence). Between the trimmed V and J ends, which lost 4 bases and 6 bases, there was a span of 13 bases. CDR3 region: CASSGGTVPGELFF. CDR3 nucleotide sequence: TGTGCCAGCAGCGGCGGGACAGTCCCCGGGGAGCTGTTTTTT. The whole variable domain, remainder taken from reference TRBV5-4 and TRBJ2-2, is ETGVTQSPTHLIKTRGQQVTLRCSSQSGHNTVSWYQQALGQGPQFIFQYYREEENGRGNFPPRFSGLQFPNYSSELNVNALELDDSALYLCASSGGTVPGELFFGEGSRLTVL.

In DNA form, the CDR3 reads TGTGCCAGCTCACCAAATATTGGGAGGCTCGAGACCCAGTACTTC. Translated, it gives CASSPNIGRLETQYF. V usage is TRBV18 and J usage is TRBJ2-5, with D tentatively TRBD2 (6 bases). This CDR3 comprises 15 residues. Looked up from germline, CDR1 is KGHSH and CDR2 is LQKENI. V was shortened by 2 bases and J by 5 bases, with 15 bases between the two germline ends.

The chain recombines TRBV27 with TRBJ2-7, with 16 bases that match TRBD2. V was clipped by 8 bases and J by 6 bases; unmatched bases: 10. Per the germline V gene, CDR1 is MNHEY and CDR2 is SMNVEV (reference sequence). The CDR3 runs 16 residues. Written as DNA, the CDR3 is TGTGCCAGCGGAACCGGGACTAGCGGGAGGGCGATCGAGCAGTACTTC. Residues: CASGTGTSGRAIEQYF.